This TCR beta chain was identified during a study of CD4 and CD8 cells across lung adenocarcinoma regions (dated by TCRdb to the late 2010s). Context from the whole study: The study compared tumor centers with tumor margins to examine intratumor heterogeneity of the T cell receptor repertoire.

Donors were patients with localized lung adenocarcinoma, a subtype of non-small cell lung cancer. The samples were taken from the centers of localized lung adenocarcinomas. For TCR repertoire analysis, CD4+ T cells from tumor tissue were profiled apart from CD8+ T cells. Library preparation used PCR. The instrument was a HiSeq X Ten. The public reads were run again by TCRdb, first through fastp at Q25 and then through MiXCR, and only productive beta chains were kept. Each entry is one CDR3 protein sequence, shown with its most common DNA and genes. This sample has under 13,000 distinct CDR3 sequences in its table, and less than 70% of those were observed once. Of the sample, about a fifth falls within the top ten clones. Trimming at the junction amounts to 7 bases on V and 10 bases on J, and the germline ends lie 19 bases apart. Including the terminal cysteine and phenylalanine, the CDR3 comprises 14 residues. Kept here is only the CDR3 DNA, which spans 42 bases and is read in frame from base 1. CDR1 and CDR2 are drawn from the germline V gene: MNHNS, SASEGT.

At least ten counts were recorded for this clonotype. No cognate antigen has been identified for it. Base qualities are not at hand, and no much larger clone is one base apart. The TCR comes from a male donor with lung adenocarcinoma. The CD4 and CD8 labels of this study may be unreliable. The sequenced sample was CD4+ T cells from the center of a lung tumor. What this sample's cell subset or site label stands for: tumor center region. The chain links TRBV6-1 with TRBJ1-4; 5 matching bases give a weak D call of TRBD1. The nucleotides are TGTGCCAGCACCCCCGTGGGGGGGGGGGGAAAACTGTTTTTT. Translated, this is CASTPVGGGGKLFF.